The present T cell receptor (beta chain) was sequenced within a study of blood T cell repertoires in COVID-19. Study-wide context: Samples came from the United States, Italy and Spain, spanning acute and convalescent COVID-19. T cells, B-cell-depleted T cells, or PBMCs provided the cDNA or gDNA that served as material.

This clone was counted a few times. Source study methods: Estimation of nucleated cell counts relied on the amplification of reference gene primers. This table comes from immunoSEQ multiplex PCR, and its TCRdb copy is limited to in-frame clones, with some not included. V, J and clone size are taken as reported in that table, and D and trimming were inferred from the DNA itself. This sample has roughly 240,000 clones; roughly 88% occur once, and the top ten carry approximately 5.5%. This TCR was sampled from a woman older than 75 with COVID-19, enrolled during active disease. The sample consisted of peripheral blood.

The CDR3 DNA is TGTGCCAGCAGTTTAGCGGGCGCAGGGCGCTACACCTTC. It encodes CASSLAGAGRYTF. This chain uses TRBV12-3 or TRBV12-4 with TRBJ1-2; D is possibly TRBD1 (5 bases). The CDR3 spans 13 residues. With 0 bases removed from V and 9 bases from J, the gap between germline ends came to 11 bases.